The clone carrying this T cell receptor beta chain was recorded at least ten times. Antigen specificity is unknown. The sample comes from a study of CD8+CD57+ T cells in acquired aplastic anemia. At the level of the study: Among healthy donors, CD4+ cells averaged roughly 11 million reads.

TCR beta VDJ and CDR3 profiling used genomic DNA as template. From the reads, TCRdb called clonotypes with MiXCR, one entry per CDR3 protein. The sample comprises 200,000 to 250,000 distinct CDR3 sequences, 34% of which are singletons, and 1% to 1.3% rests with the top ten. Broader study findings: Patients shared around 30 CD8+ CDR3 sequences with controls.

The sequence was collected from a human donor in good health, serving as a control. Sequences were obtained from sorted CD4+, CD8+, or CD8+CD57+ T cells (not recorded which) from PBMCs.

CDR3 in amino acids: CASSLSAGENQPQHF. The CDR3 bases are TGTGCCAGCAGCTTATCCGCAGGGGAGAATCAGCCCCAGCATTTT. This sequence joins TRBV7-2 and TRBJ1-5, with D possibly being TRBD1 (6 bases). The ends were cut back, 2 bases at V and 4 bases at J, with 12 bases in the middle. The CDR3 covers 15 residues. Germline V lookup: CDR1 SGHTA, CDR2 FQGNSA.